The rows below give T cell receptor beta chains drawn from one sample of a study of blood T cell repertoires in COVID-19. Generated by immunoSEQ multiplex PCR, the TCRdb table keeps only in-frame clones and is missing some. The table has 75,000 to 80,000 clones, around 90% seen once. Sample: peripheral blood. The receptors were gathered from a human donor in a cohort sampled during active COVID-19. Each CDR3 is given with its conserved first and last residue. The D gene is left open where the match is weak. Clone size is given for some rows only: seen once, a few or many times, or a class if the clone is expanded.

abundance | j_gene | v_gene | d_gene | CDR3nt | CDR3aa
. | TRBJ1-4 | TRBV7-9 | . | TGTGCCAGCAGCTTAGAGGGGCCGGAAAAACTGTTTTTT | CASSLEGPEKLFF
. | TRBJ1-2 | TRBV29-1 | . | TGCAGCGCTGGTGGTCCAGGGCGGAACCTCGACTATGGCTACACCTTC | CSAGGPGRNLDYGYTF
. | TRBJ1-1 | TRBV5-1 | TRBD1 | TGCGCCAGCAGCTTGTTGGACAGGGCGGTTGAAGCTTTCTTT | CASSLLDRAVEAFF
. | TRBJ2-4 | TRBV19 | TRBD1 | TGTGCCAGTAGTAGGGACAGGGGGACCAAAAACATTCAGTACTTC | CASSRDRGTKNIQYF
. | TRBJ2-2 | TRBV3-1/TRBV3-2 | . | TGTGCCAGCAGCCGGGCAGGCTTAAGTTCCGGGGAGCTGTTTTTT | CASSRAGLSSGELFF
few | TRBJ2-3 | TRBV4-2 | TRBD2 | TGTGCCAGCCACGAGGGGGGTAGCGGGACTGGTGTGACAGATACGCAGTATTTT | CASHEGGSGTGVTDTQYF
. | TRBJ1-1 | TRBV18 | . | TGTGCCAGCTCACTCTCGACAGGATTTGAAGCTTTCTTT | CASSLSTGFEAFF
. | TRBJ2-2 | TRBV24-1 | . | TGTGCCACCAGGGGGGGAACAGGCTCAGGGCCCCGAACGAACACCGGGGAGCTGTTTTTT | CATRGGTGSGPRTNTGELFF
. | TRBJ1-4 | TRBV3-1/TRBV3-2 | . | TGTGCCAGCAGCCAGGCATCTACAGGTGGCTATGAAAAACTGTTTTTT | CASSQASTGGYEKLFF
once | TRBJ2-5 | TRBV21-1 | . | TGTGCCAGCAGCTTTAAGGAGCCCGGACTAGCGGGTAAAGAGACCCAGTACTTC | CASSFKEPGLAGKETQYF
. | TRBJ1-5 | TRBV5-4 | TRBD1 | TGTGCCAGCAGCTTGGGAGGGACAGAGAAGCCCCAGCATTTT | CASSLGGTEKPQHF
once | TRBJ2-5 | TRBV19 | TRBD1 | TGTGCCAGTAGCGACAGGGGGAGAGAGACCCAGTACTTC | CASSDRGRETQYF
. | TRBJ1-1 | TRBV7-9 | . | TGTGCCAGCAGCTCTCAGGGTCTCGCTGAAGCTTTCTTT | CASSSQGLAEAFF
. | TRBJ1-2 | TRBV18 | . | TGTGCCAGCTCACAGGGGTTAAGCTATGGCTACACCTTC | CASSQGLSYGYTF
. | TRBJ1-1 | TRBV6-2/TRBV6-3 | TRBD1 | TGTGCCAGCAGTCCAGAGGGCAGGGGGCACACTGAAGCTTTCTTT | CASSPEGRGHTEAFF
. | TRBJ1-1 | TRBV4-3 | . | TGCGCCAGCAGCCAAGATTTGCCAGGGAGGTATTCCGCCCCGAACACTGAAGCTTTCTTT | CASSQDLPGRYSAPNTEAFF
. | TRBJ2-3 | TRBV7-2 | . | TGTGCCAGCAGCTTAAGGAGCGGGACAGATACGCAGTATTTT | CASSLRSGTDTQYF
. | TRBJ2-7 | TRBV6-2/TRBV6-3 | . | TGTGCCAGCAGTTACTCGAAGCAGGACGAGCAGTACTTC | CASSYSKQDEQYF
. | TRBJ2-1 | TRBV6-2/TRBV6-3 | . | TGTGCCAGCAGTTACATAGACGGCGGAAACAATGAGCAGTTCTTC | CASSYIDGGNNEQFF
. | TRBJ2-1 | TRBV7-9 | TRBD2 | TGTGCCAGCAGCTCCATGACTAGCGGGAGGGGGTACAATGAGCAGTTCTTC | CASSSMTSGRGYNEQFF
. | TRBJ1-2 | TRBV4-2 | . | TGTGCCAGCAGCCAAGGGGGGGGAAACTATGGCTACACCTTC | CASSQGGGNYGYTF
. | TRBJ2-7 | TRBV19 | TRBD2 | TGTGCCAGTAGTATTAAGACGGGAGGAAGCGAGCAGTACTTC | CASSIKTGGSEQYF
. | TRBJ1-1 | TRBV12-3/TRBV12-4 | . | TGTGCCAGCAGTTCGACATTTGGCACTGAAGCTTTCTTT | CASSSTFGTEAFF
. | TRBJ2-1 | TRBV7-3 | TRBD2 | TGTGCCAGCAGCCGACTAGCGAGGATCGGTGGTGAGCAGTTCTTC | CASSRLARIGGEQFF
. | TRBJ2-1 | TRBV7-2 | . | TGTGCCAGCAGCTTAGGTTGGACCTTGACTAGCTACAATGAGCAGTTCTTC | CASSLGWTLTSYNEQFF
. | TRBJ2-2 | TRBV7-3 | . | TGTGCCAGCAGGGACCCTCGGACGGGGAGGGGGGAGCTGTTTTTT | CASRDPRTGRGELFF